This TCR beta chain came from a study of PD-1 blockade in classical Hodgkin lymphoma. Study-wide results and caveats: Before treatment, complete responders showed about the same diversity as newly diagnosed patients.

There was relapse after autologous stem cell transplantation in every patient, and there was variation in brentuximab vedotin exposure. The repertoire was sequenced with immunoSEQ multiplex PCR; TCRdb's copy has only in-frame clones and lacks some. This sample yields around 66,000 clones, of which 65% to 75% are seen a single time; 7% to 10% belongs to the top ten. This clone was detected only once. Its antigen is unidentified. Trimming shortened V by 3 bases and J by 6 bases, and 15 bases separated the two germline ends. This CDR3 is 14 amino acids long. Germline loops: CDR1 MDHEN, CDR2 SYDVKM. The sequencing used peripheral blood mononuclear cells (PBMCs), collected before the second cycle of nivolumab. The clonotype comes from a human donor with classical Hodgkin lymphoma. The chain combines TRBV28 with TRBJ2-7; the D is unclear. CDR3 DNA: TGTGCCAGCAGTTTTACGGCAGGTACATCCGAGCAGTACTTC. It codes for CASSFTAGTSEQYF.